The 16 T cell receptor beta chains below come from one sample, sequenced in a study of OX40 agonist ivuxolimab in advanced cancers. Library creation used the immunoSEQ multiplex PCR assay. TCRdb re-hosts the immuneACCESS table, in-frame sequences only. Its copies lack some clones; in the studies checked, an unresolved V gene accounts for under half of them, and the cause for the rest is not known. A total of fewer than 90,000 clones appear in this sample, 70% to 90% of them only once. The ten largest clones add up to approximately 8% of the sample. The material was CD4+ or CD8+ T cells sorted from blood, obtained in a trial of the OX40 agonist ivuxolimab. Receptors were obtained from an adult with an advanced solid tumor such as melanoma, head and neck, liver or kidney cancer.

This chain links TRBV10-3 with TRBJ2-7; D may be TRBD2 (6 bases). This CDR3 comprises 10 residues. Trimming removed 8 bases from V and 6 bases from J, with 8 bases in between. Germline loops: CDR1 ENHRY, CDR2 SYGVKD. CDR3 residues: CAIGGGEQYF. DNA for the CDR3: TGTGCCATCGGGGGAGGCGAGCAGTACTTC.

The chain couples TRBV14 to TRBJ2-5, with 13 bases matching TRBD2. Per the germline V gene, CDR1 is SGHDN and CDR2 is FVKESK. V gave up 4 bases and J gave up 4 bases; unmatched junction bases: 15. The CDR3 consists of 19 residues. The CDR3 bases are TGTGCCAGCAGCCCAAAAGGACTAGCGGGAGCCCTCGGGGGAGAGACCCAGTACTTC. Its protein is CASSPKGLAGALGGETQYF. Filled out from reference TRBV14 and TRBJ2-5, the complete variable domain reads EAGVTQFPSHSVIEKGQTVTLRCDPISGHDNLYWYRRVMGKEIKFLLHFVKESKQDESGMPNNRFLAERTGGTYSTLKVQPAELEDSGVYFCASSPKGLAGALGGETQYFGPGTRLLVL.

V and J are TRBV11-3 and TRBJ2-3; tentatively, D is TRBD1 (6 bases). The CDR3 totals 14 residues. The V gene's germline CDR1 is SGHNT and CDR2 YENEEA. V lost 1 base and J 2 bases, leaving 7 bases between the germline ends. CDR3 sequence reads: CASSLGGPTDTQYF. CDR3 sequence (DNA): TGTGCCAGCAGCTTAGGGGGGCCCACAGATACGCAGTATTTT.

The chain employs TRBV28 and TRBJ2-3; D might be TRBD1 (6 bases). This CDR3 is 18 amino acids long. Germline lookup yields CDR1 MDHEN and CDR2 SYDVKM. V was trimmed by 5 bases and J by 4 bases, leaving 25 bases between them. The chain's CDR3 is CASSRDKQGSSFADTQYF. The CDR3 coding sequence is TGTGCCAGCAGTCGAGATAAACAGGGATCGAGCTTCGCAGATACGCAGTATTTT.

The chain links TRBV4-2 to TRBJ1-6, with D tentatively TRBD1 (5 bases). There are 18 residues in the CDR3. V shed 1 base and J shed 4 bases, with 17 bases lying between them. The germline V gene has CDR1 LGHNA and CDR2 YNFKEQ. The CDR3 loop reads CASSQVPTTVEYNSPLHF. In DNA form, the CDR3 reads TGTGCCAGCAGCCAAGTGCCAACGACAGTGGAGTATAATTCACCCCTCCACTTT.

The chain uses TRBV28 and TRBJ2-6; D is unclear. The CDR3 sequence is 14 residues long. Deletions cut 7 bases from V and 0 bases from J, with 7 bases between. CDR1 MDHEN and CDR2 SYDVKM come from the germline V gene. The CDR3 DNA reads TGTGCCAGCAAGAGACGCTCTGGGGCCAACGTCCTGACTTTC. Protein: CASKRRSGANVLTF.

The chain recombines TRBV5-8 with TRBJ2-5, with no clear D. The CDR3 contains 12 residues. Germline V CDR1 and CDR2: SGHTS, YDEGEE. Deletions cut 2 bases from V and 7 bases from J, with 9 bases between. The CDR3 DNA sequence: TGTGCCAGCAGCTTACGCGTCGGGACCCAGTACTTC. Protein sequence: CASSLRVGTQYF.

The rearrangement links TRBV5-4 to TRBJ2-5, with TRBD1 matching 7 bases. J was trimmed by 2 bases and V by 4 bases; bases with no gene match: 5. Per germline, CDR1 SGHNT and CDR2 YYREEE (reference sequence). The CDR3 spans 14 residues. The CDR3 loop reads CASSKGQAQETQYF. The CDR3 DNA follows: TGTGCCAGCAGCAAAGGACAGGCTCAAGAGACCCAGTACTTC.

The V and J genes are TRBV30 and TRBJ2-1; D possibly corresponds to TRBD2 (5 bases). The CDR3 has 15 amino acids. Trimming shortened V by 8 bases and J by 5 bases, and 22 bases separated the two germline ends. Germline CDR1 and CDR2: GTSNPN and SVGIG (reference sequence). CDR3 region: CALVGAELVHNEQFF. The CDR3 nucleotides read TGTGCCCTAGTAGGAGCGGAACTCGTCCACAATGAGCAGTTCTTC.

The chain carries TRBV12-2 and TRBJ1-1; the listed D gene, TRBD1, was not tested against the DNA. TRBV12-2 is reported as a pseudogene. The CDR3 loop spans 14 amino acids. CDR3 region: CASRLGGIKTEAFF. The CDR3 DNA follows: TGTGCAAGTCGCTTAGGGGGCATTAAGACTGAAGCTTTCTTT.

The rearrangement links TRBV5-1 to TRBJ1-2; D perhaps matches TRBD1 (5 bases). From germline, CDR1 is SGHRS and CDR2 YFSETQ. V shed 4 bases and J shed 1 base, with 8 bases lying between them. This CDR3 is 13 amino acids long. Here the CDR3 DNA reads TGCGCCAGCAGCGGGGGACTTAACTATGGCTACACCTTC. As protein: CASSGGLNYGYTF.

This chain joins TRBV6-5 and TRBJ2-7; D might be TRBD2 (6 bases). With 7 bases removed from V and 4 bases from J, the gap between germline ends came to 20 bases. The CDR3 is 15 amino acids. The germline V gene encodes CDR1 MNHEY and CDR2 SVGAGI. CDR3 nucleotides: TGTGCCAGCAATTCGGGCGGGACCCCCCGGTACGAGCAGTACTTC. This translates into CASNSGGTPRYEQYF.

The chain couples TRBV7-6 to TRBJ1-6; no clear D. Looked up from germline, CDR1 is SGHVS and CDR2 is FNYEAQ. Trimming stripped 3 bases from V and 7 bases from J, with 13 bases between. This CDR3 is 15 amino acids long. The CDR3 region is CASSLTNGPNSPLHF. The CDR3 bases are TGTGCCAGCAGCTTGACAAATGGGCCCAATTCACCCCTCCACTTT.

V and J are TRBV10-3 and TRBJ2-4; D gene unclear. The germline V gene has CDR1 ENHRY and CDR2 SYGVKD. The CDR3 extends over 13 amino acids. V was shortened by 9 bases and J by 5 bases, with 14 bases between the two germline ends. Here the CDR3 reads CAISQKSQNIQYF. Written as DNA, the CDR3 is TGTGCCATTTCACAGAAATCCCAAAACATTCAGTACTTC.

The chain is built from TRBV28 and TRBJ1-3; unclear D gene. This CDR3 comprises 16 residues. Germline lookup yields CDR1 MDHEN and CDR2 SYDVKM. Trimming shortened V by 7 bases and J by 4 bases, and 20 bases separated the two germline ends. The CDR3 DNA sequence: TGTGCCAGCAAACGCAGCGCCCGGAGAAACGGAAACACCATATATTTT. Its translation is CASKRSARRNGNTIYF.

The chain recombines TRBV19 with TRBJ2-4, with D tentatively TRBD2 (6 bases). CDR3 length: 13 residues. V dropped 5 bases and J dropped 9 bases, with 14 bases sitting between them. The germline gives CDR1 LNHDA, CDR2 SQIVND (reference sequence). In DNA, the CDR3 is TGTGCCAGTAGTCCCCAGGAGGGGAGCATTCAGTACTTC. Translation gives CASSPQEGSIQYF.